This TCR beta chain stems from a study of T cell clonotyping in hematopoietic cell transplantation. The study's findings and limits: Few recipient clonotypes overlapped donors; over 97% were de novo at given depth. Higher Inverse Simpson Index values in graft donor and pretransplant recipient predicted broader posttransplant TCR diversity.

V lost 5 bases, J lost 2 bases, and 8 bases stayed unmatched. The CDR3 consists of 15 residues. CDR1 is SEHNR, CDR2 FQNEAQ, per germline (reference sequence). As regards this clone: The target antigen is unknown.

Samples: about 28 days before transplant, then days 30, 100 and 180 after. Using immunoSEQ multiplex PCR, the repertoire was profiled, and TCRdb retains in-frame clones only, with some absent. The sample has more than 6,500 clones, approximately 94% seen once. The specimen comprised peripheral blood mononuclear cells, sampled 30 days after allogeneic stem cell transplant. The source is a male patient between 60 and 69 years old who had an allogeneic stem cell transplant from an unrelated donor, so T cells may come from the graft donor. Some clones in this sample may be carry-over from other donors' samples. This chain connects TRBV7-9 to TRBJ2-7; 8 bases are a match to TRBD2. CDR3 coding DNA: TGTGCCAGCAGCCCCCCAACTAGCGGCACCTACGAGCAGTACTTC. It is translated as CASSPPTSGTYEQYF.